This T cell receptor (beta chain) was sequenced for a study of T cell responses to AZD1222 COVID-19 vaccine. Study-level findings and limits: Seropositive status at baseline applied to only a handful of AZD1222 recipients. Possibly, clonal diversity was underestimated; donors were largely white British and included more females.

Profiling relied on immunoSEQ multiplex PCR, and the TCRdb table lists in-frame clones only, not all of them. The table includes 250,000 to 300,000 clones, around 93% detected once. Points on this clone: Its matching antigen is unknown.

Germline CDR1 is LGHDT and CDR2 is YNNKEL (reference sequence). The CDR3 consists of 19 residues. Trimming took off 0 bases at V and 0 bases at J, with 18 bases between the two ends. The genes are TRBV3-1 (or the pseudogene TRBV3-2) and TRBJ2-1; D tentatively reads TRBD1 or TRBD2 (7 bases each). The clonotype originates from an adult who received the AZD1222 COVID-19 vaccine. Sequenced material: peripheral blood, taken 28 days after the second AZD1222 dose. The CDR3 is CASSQDRRERDSSYNEQFF. The DNA of the CDR3 is TGTGCCAGCAGCCAAGATCGACGGGAGCGGGACAGCTCCTACAATGAGCAGTTCTTC.